This T cell receptor (beta chain) was observed in a study of T-cell memory formation after mild COVID-19. Overall study findings and caveats: Chiefly within CM and EM were the contracting CD4+ clones; CD8+ ones were within EMRA. Whether day 37 second-wave clones are SARS-CoV-2-specific was not confirmed. Pre-infection memory showed some responding clones, and this suggested that cross-reactive memory joined.

The CDR3 totals 12 residues. The germline V gene has CDR1 SEHNR and CDR2 FQNEAQ (reference sequence). V lost 6 bases and J 8 bases, leaving 11 bases between the germline ends. About this clonotype: Its target is unknown.

UMIs and sample barcodes were carried by the TCR alpha and TCR beta cDNA libraries that 5'RACE produced using constant-segment primers. TCRdb re-called the 5' RACE reads with MiXCR, one entry per CDR3 protein. The data contain some 160,000 distinct CDR3 sequences, about 28% of them seen just once; the ten biggest clones take up about 12%. The chain joins TRBV7-9 to TRBJ2-1; D is possibly TRBD1 or TRBD2 (6 bases each). Sequenced input: PBMCs or a T cell subset sorted from them (not recorded which). This sequence was found in an adult woman who had mild COVID-19 (a few samples of this study predate the infection). Cell type and time point are not known. In DNA, the CDR3 is TGTGCCAGCAGACCTGGGGGGCATGAGCAGTTCTTC. This translates into CASRPGGHEQFF.